This T cell receptor beta chain was recovered during a study of beta chain features in type 1 diabetes. Reverse transcription of all isolated RNA meant that expressed TCRB transcripts were sequenced. Generated by immunoSEQ multiplex PCR, the TCRdb table keeps only in-frame clones and is missing some. This table holds 200,000 to 250,000 clones, approximately 10% found once. This clone was observed a handful of times. The sample comprised central memory CD4+ T cells from blood. The source of this sequence is a man aged 18 to 29 in good health.

The CDR3 is CASSFPLDRGGNEQFF. CDR3 in DNA: TGTGCCAGCAGCTTCCCCCTGGACAGGGGAGGGAATGAGCAGTTCTTC. The chain joins TRBV5-4 to TRBJ2-1, with 9 positions matching TRBD1. The trim removed 2 bases at V and 7 bases at J, leaving 10 bases unmatched. CDR3 size: 16 residues. Germline values: CDR1 SGHNT, CDR2 YYREEE (reference sequence).